Following are 7 T cell receptor beta chains from one sample sequenced in a study of ipilimumab plus nivolumab after autologous stem cell transplantation. Generated by immunoSEQ multiplex PCR, the TCRdb table keeps only in-frame clones and is missing some. Among approximately 84,000 clones listed, around 80% were seen once. Material: PBMCs, obtained in a trial of ipilimumab plus nivolumab as post-transplant consolidation. These receptors all stem from a male donor with diffuse large B-cell lymphoma.

V gene TRBV6-1 combines with J gene TRBJ1-5; D not resolved. V was cut by 1 base and J by 4 bases, with 11 bases left in between. The CDR3 runs to 15 residues. Per the germline V gene, CDR1 is MNHNS and CDR2 is SASEGT. DNA of the CDR3: TGTGCCAGCAGTGAAGGGTTGGGGTTTAATCAGCCCCAGCATTTT. It translates to CASSEGLGFNQPQHF.

This sequence joins TRBV10-3 and TRBJ1-6; 10 positions match TRBD1. The junction had 0 bases not matched to a gene; V was cut back by 4 bases and J by 9 bases. This CDR3 has 13 residues. Per germline, CDR1 ENHRY and CDR2 SYGVKD. The CDR3 DNA sequence: TGTGCCATCAGTGGGACAGGGGGTTCACCCCTCCACTTT. It translates to CAISGTGGSPLHF.

The rearrangement uses TRBV5-1 and TRBJ2-7, with D possibly matching TRBD1 (7 bases). Trimming removed 1 base at V and 5 bases at J, with 13 bases between. CDR3 length equals 14 residues. Germline CDR1 SGHRS, CDR2 YFSETQ. In DNA form, the CDR3 reads TGCGCCAGCAGCTTGAGGCAGGGGGGACACGAGCAGTACTTC. Amino acids: CASSLRQGGHEQYF.

Here the CDR3 reads CASSPGTALFWDTQYF. Here the CDR3 DNA reads TGTGCCAGCAGCCCCGGGACAGCTCTGTTTTGGGATACGCAGTATTTT. This chain joins TRBV5-6 and TRBJ2-3; 7 bases are shared with TRBD1. Germline-derived CDR1 and CDR2 are SGHDT and YYEEEE. J was trimmed by 6 bases and V by 4 bases; bases with no gene match: 14. The CDR3 extends over 16 amino acids.

The chain combines TRBV19 with TRBJ2-1; 9 bases align to TRBD2. Germline trimming cut 3 bases from V and 4 bases from J; bases unmatched to any gene: 10. Per germline, CDR1 LNHDA and CDR2 SQIVND (reference sequence). The CDR3 sequence is 17 residues long. The CDR3 region is CASSMTIAGALYNEQFF. Here the CDR3 DNA reads TGTGCCAGTAGTATGACCATAGCGGGGGCCCTATACAATGAGCAGTTCTTC.

This rearrangement joins TRBV7-9 to TRBJ2-3; D may be TRBD2 (7 bases). V was shortened by 1 base and J by 4 bases, with 12 bases between the two germline ends. Per germline, CDR1 SEHNR and CDR2 FQNEAQ (reference sequence). The CDR3 contains 15 residues. CDR3 in DNA: TGTGCCAGCAGCTTAGATCGGCGGGGGCCAGATACGCAGTATTTT. Translation gives CASSLDRRGPDTQYF.

This rearrangement joins TRBV5-6 to TRBJ2-5; 12 nucleotides line up with TRBD2. This CDR3 contains 16 residues. The germline V gene encodes CDR1 SGHDT and CDR2 YYEEEE. The ends lost 0 bases at V and 4 bases at J; junction bases unmatched: 4. The DNA for the CDR3 is TGTGCCAGCAGCTTGGTAGCGACTAGCGGGGGAGAGACCCAGTACTTC. It yields the protein CASSLVATSGGETQYF. Supplemented by reference TRBV5-6 and TRBJ2-5, the full variable domain reads DAGVTQSPTHLIKTRGQQVTLRCSPKSGHDTVSWYQQALGQGPQFIFQYYEEEERQRGNFPDRFSGHQFPNYSSELNVNALLLGDSALYLCASSLVATSGGETQYFGPGTRLLVL.